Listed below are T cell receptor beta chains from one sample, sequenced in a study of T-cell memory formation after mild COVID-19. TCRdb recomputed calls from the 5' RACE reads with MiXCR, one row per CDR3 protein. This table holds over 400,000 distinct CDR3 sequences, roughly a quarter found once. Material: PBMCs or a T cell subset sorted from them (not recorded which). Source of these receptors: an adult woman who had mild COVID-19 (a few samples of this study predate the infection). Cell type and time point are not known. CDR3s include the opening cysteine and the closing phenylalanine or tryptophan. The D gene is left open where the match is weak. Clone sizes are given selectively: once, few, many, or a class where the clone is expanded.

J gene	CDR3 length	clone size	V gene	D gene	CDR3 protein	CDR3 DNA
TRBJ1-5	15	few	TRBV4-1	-	CASSQVPFSSASQHF	TGCGCCAGCAGCCAAGTCCCCTTTTCGTCGGCGTCCCAGCATTTT
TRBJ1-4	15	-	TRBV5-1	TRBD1	CASRTGMSTNEKLFF	TGCGCCAGCAGGACAGGGATGTCCACAAATGAAAAACTGTTTTTT
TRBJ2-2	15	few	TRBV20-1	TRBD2	CSATKGLANTGELFF	TGCAGTGCTACTAAGGGACTAGCTAACACCGGGGAGCTGTTTTTT
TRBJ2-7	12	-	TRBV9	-	CASSVGSDEQYF	TGTGCCAGCAGCGTAGGGAGCGACGAGCAGTACTTC
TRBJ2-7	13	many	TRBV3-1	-	CASSQDHSWEQYF	TGTGCCAGCAGCCAAGATCACTCTTGGGAGCAGTACTTC
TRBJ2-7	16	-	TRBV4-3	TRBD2	CASSQDPGGRSGEQYF	TGCGCCAGCAGCCAAGATCCGGGCGGGAGGAGTGGCGAGCAGTACTTC
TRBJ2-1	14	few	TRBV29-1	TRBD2	CSVVWLAGGNEQFF	TGCAGCGTTGTGTGGCTAGCGGGAGGGAATGAGCAGTTCTTC
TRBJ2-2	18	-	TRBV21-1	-	CASSRPPTSGGNTGELFF	TGTGCCAGCAGCAGGCCTCCAACTAGCGGGGGTAACACCGGGGAGCTGTTTTTT
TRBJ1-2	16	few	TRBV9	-	CASSVSGDSMNYGYTF	TGTGCCAGCAGCGTATCTGGGGACTCGATGAACTATGGCTACACCTTC
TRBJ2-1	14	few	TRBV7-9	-	CASSLTLSYNEQFF	TGTGCCAGCAGCTTAACTCTCTCCTACAATGAGCAGTTCTTC
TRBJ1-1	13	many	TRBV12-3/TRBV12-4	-	CASTRGLNTEAFF	TGTGCCAGCACCAGGGGTTTGAACACTGAAGCTTTCTTT
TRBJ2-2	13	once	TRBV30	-	CAWNRLAAGELFF	TGTGCCTGGAACCGGCTTGCAGCCGGGGAGCTGTTTTTT
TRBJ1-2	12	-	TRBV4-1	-	CASSQDWGGYTF	TGCGCCAGCAGCCAAGATTGGGGCGGCTACACCTTC
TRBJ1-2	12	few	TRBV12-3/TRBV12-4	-	CASGGDGYGYTF	TGTGCCAGCGGGGGGGACGGCTATGGCTACACCTTC
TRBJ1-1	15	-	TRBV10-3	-	CAEQPLGTRNTEAFF	TGTGCGGAGCAGCCCCTTGGGACGAGGAACACTGAAGCTTTCTTT
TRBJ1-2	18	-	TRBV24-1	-	CATSDFYPRQLPNYGYTF	TGTGCCACCAGTGATTTTTACCCCCGGCAGCTCCCGAACTATGGCTACACCTTC
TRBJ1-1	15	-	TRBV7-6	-	CASSSMDSFMAEAFF	TGTGCCAGCAGCTCAATGGACAGTTTTATGGCTGAAGCTTTCTTT
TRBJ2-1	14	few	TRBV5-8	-	CASSFGLGVDEQFF	TGTGCCAGCAGCTTCGGGCTGGGCGTGGATGAGCAGTTCTTC
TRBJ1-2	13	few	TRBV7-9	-	CASSLLGQGGYTF	TGTGCCAGCAGCTTATTAGGGCAGGGAGGCTACACCTTC
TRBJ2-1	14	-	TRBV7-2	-	CASSPDLSYNEQFF	TGTGCCAGCAGCCCGGACTTGTCCTACAATGAGCAGTTCTTC
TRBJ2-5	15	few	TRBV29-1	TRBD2	CSVLPTSGNQETQYF	TGCAGCGTTCTTCCGACTAGCGGGAACCAAGAGACCCAGTACTTC
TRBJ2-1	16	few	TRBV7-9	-	CASSLRGLLGYNEQFF	TGTGCCAGCAGCCTGAGGGGGTTGCTCGGCTACAATGAGCAGTTCTTC
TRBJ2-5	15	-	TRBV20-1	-	CSASLTLGPQETQYF	TGCAGTGCTAGTCTGACATTAGGGCCCCAAGAGACCCAGTACTTC
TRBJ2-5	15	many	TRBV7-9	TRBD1	CASSPGTGLQETQYF	TGTGCCAGCAGCCCTGGGACAGGCCTCCAAGAGACCCAGTACTTC
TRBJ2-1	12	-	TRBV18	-	CASSPNEIEQFF	TGTGCCAGCTCCCCAAACGAGATTGAGCAGTTCTTC
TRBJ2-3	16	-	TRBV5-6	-	CASSFGEWGGTDTQYF	TGTGCCAGCAGTTTCGGCGAGTGGGGCGGGACAGATACGCAGTATTTT
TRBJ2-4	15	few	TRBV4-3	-	CASSQDFSGSNIQYF	TGCGCCAGCAGCCAAGATTTCAGTGGAAGCAACATTCAGTACTTC
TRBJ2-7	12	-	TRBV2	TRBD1	CASSGGTGVQYF	TGTGCCAGCAGTGGCGGGACAGGGGTGCAGTACTTC
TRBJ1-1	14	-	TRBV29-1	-	CSVESWGSATEAFF	TGCAGCGTTGAATCGTGGGGGAGTGCCACTGAAGCTTTCTTT
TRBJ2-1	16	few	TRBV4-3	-	CASSQGHGGGGMEQFF	TGCGCCAGCAGCCAAGGGCACGGGGGAGGGGGGATGGAGCAGTTCTTC
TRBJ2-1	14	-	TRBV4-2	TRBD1	CASSRSDRDNEQFF	TGTGCCAGCAGCCGGTCGGACAGGGACAATGAGCAGTTCTTC
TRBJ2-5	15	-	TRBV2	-	CASRPYSALGETQYF	TGTGCCAGCAGACCCTACAGCGCCTTAGGGGAGACCCAGTACTTC
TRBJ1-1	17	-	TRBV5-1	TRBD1	CASSSGWTGGTDTEAFF	TGCGCCAGCAGCTCTGGATGGACAGGGGGCACGGACACTGAAGCTTTCTTT
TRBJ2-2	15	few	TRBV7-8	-	CASSPDRAYTGELFF	TGTGCCAGCAGCCCTGACCGGGCGTACACCGGGGAGCTGTTTTTT
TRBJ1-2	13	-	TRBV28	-	CAIYTGDDYGYTF	TGTGCCATCTACACGGGGGATGACTATGGCTACACCTTC
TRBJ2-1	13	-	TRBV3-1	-	CASSLQRLDEQFF	TGTGCCAGCAGCCTCCAACGGTTGGATGAGCAGTTCTTC
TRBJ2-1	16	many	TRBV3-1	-	CASSQAASAPYNEQFF	TGTGCCAGCAGCCAAGCAGCTAGCGCTCCCTACAATGAGCAGTTCTTC
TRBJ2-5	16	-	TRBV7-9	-	CASSLGMGHLQETQYF	TGTGCCAGCAGCTTAGGGATGGGACACCTCCAAGAGACCCAGTACTTC
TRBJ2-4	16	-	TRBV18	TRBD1	CASSPQGQLAKNIQYF	TGTGCCAGCTCACCGCAGGGACAGCTAGCCAAAAACATTCAGTACTTC
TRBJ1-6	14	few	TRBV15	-	CATSTTGGNSPLHF	TGTGCCACCAGCACCACAGGTGGTAATTCACCCCTCCACTTT